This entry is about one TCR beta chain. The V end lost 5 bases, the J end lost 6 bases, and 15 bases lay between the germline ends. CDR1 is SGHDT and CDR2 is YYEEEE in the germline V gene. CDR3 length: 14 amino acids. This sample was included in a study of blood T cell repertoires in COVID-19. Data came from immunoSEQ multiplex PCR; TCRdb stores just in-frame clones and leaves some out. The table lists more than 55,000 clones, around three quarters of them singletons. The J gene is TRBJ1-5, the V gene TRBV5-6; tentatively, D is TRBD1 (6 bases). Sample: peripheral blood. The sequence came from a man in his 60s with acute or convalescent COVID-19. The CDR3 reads CASRSQGKGQPQHF. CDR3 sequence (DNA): TGTGCCAGCAGGTCCCAGGGGAAGGGTCAGCCCCAGCATTTT.